Following are 3 T cell receptor beta chains from one sample sequenced in a study of T cells after yellow fever vaccination. TCRdb recomputed calls from the 5' RACE reads with MiXCR, one row per CDR3 protein. The top ten clones hold about 33% of a sample with about 74,000 distinct CDR3 sequences, approximately 6.5% of them seen once. The input for sequencing was CD8+ T cells sorted from PBMCs, taken 4 to 6 days after the first yellow fever vaccination. The receptors were sampled from a man in his late teens or twenties who received the YFV17D yellow fever vaccine.

This clonotype has a count of ten or more. V is TRBV7-9 and J is TRBJ2-3, with 8 bases aligning to TRBD1. With 5 bases clipped from V and 1 base from J, the junction kept 8 bases outside the gene matches. Germline V CDR1 and CDR2: SEHNR, FQNEAQ (reference sequence). The CDR3 covers 16 residues. The CDR3 DNA sequence: TGTGCCAGCAGCCCAAGAGACAGGGGTGGCACAGATACGCAGTATTTT. Translated: CASSPRDRGGTDTQYF.

This clonotype was counted only a few times. The chain combines TRBV7-3 with TRBJ2-1; D gene uncertain. Trimming stripped 3 bases from V and 9 bases from J, with 15 bases between. The CDR3 sequence is 14 residues long. Germline loops: CDR1 SGHTA, CDR2 FQGTGA. This CDR3 reads CASSFSLEEGEQFF. For the CDR3, the DNA is TGTGCCAGCAGCTTTAGCCTGGAAGAAGGTGAGCAGTTCTTC.

The chain is built from TRBV12-5 and TRBJ2-7; D is unresolved. CDR1 and CDR2 (germline): LGHNT, FRNRAP. This CDR3 comprises 12 residues. The V end lost 2 bases, the J end lost 6 bases, and 8 bases lay between the germline ends. Here the CDR3 reads CASGLWAIEQYF. The CDR3 bases are TGTGCTAGTGGTTTGTGGGCGATCGAGCAGTACTTC.